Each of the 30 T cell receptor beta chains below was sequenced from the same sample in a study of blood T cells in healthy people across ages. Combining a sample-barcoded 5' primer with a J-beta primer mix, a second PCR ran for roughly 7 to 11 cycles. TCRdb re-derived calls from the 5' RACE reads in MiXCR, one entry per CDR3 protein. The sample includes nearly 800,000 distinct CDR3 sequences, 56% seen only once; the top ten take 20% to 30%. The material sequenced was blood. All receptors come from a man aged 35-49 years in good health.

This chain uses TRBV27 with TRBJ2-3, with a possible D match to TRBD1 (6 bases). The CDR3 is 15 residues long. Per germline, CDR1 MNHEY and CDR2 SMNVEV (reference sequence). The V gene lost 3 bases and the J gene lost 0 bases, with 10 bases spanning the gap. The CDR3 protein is CASSFEQGSTDTQYF. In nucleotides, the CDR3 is TGTGCCAGCAGTTTCGAACAGGGAAGCACAGATACGCAGTATTTT.

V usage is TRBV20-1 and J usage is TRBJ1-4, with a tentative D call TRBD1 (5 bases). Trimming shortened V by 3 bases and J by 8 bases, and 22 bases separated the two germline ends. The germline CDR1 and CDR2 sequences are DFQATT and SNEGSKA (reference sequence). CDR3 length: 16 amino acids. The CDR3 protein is CSASPTGQSRKEKLFF. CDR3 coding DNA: TGCAGTGCTAGCCCTACGGGGCAGTCAAGAAAGGAAAAACTGTTTTTT.

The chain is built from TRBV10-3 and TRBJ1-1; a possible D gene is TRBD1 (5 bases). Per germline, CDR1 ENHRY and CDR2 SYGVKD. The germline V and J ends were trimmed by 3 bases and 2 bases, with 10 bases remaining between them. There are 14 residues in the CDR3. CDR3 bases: TGTGCCATCAGTGAAGGGGATCTAAACACTGAAGCTTTCTTT. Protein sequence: CAISEGDLNTEAFF.

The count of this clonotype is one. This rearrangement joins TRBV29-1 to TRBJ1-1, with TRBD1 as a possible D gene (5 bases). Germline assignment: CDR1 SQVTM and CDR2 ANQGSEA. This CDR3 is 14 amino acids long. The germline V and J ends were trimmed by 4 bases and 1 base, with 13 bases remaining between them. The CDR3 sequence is CSVAPDGGNTEAFF. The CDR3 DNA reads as TGCAGCGTTGCCCCGGACGGGGGGAACACTGAAGCTTTCTTT.

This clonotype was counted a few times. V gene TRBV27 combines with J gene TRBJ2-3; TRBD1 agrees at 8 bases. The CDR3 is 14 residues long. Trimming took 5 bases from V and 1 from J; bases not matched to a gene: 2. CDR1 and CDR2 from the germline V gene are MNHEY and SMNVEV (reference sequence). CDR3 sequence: CASSMTGGTDTQYF. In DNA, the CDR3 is TGTGCCAGCAGTATGACAGGGGGCACAGATACGCAGTATTTT.

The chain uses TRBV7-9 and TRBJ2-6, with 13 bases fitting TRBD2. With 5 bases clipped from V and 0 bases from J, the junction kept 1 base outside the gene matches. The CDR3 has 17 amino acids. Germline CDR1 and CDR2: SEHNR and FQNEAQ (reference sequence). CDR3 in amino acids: CASSGLAGVSGANVLTF. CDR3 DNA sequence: TGTGCCAGCAGCGGACTAGCGGGGGTCTCTGGGGCCAACGTCCTGACTTTC. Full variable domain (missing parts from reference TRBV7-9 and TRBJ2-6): DTGVSQNPRHKITKRGQNVTFRCDPISEHNRLYWYRQTLGQGPEFLTYFQNEAQLEKSRLLSDRFSAERPKGSFSTLEIQRTEQGDSAMYLCASSGLAGVSGANVLTFGAGSRLTVL.

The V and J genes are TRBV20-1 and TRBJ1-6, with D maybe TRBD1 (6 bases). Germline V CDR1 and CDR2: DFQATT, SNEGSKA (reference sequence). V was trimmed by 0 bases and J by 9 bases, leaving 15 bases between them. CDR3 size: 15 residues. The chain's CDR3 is CSARDLGARVSPLHF. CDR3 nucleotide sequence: TGCAGTGCTAGAGATTTGGGGGCGCGGGTTTCACCCCTCCACTTT.

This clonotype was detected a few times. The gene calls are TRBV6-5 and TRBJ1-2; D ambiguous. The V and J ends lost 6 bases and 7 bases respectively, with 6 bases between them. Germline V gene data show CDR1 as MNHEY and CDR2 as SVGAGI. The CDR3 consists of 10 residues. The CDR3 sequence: CASRHVGYTF. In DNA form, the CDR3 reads TGTGCCAGCAGACACGTTGGCTACACCTTC.

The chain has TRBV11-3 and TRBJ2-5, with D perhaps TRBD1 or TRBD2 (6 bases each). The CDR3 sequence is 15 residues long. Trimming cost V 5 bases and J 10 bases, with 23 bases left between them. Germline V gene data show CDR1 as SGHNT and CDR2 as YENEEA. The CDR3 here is CASSLGAWGAGDQYF. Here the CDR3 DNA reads TGTGCCAGCAGCCTAGGCGCATGGGGGGCCGGGGACCAGTACTTC.

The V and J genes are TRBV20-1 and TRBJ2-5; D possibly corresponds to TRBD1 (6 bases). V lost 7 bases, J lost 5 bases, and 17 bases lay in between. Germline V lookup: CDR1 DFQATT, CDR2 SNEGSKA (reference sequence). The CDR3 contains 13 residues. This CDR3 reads CSGLQGPGETQYF. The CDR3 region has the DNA TGCAGTGGTCTACAGGGTCCGGGCGAGACCCAGTACTTC.

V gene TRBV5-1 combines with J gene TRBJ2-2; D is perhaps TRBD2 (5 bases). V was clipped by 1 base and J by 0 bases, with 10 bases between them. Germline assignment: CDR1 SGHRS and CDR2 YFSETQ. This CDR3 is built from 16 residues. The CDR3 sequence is CASSLKPGSNTGELFF. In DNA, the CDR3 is TGCGCCAGCAGCTTGAAGCCGGGGTCGAACACCGGGGAGCTGTTTTTT.

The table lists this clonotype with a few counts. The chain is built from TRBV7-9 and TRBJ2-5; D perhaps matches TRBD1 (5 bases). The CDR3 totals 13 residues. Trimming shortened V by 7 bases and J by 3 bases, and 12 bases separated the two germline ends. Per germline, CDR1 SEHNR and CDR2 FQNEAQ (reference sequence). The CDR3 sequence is CASKWPREETQYF. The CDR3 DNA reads TGTGCCAGCAAGTGGCCCAGGGAAGAGACCCAGTACTTC.

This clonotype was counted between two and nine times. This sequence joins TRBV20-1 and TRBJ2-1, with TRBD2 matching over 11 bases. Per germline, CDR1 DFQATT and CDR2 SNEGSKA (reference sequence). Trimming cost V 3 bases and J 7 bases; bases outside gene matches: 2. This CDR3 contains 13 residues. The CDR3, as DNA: TGCAGTGCTAGGGGACTAGCGGAAAATGAGCAGTTCTTC. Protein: CSARGLAENEQFF.

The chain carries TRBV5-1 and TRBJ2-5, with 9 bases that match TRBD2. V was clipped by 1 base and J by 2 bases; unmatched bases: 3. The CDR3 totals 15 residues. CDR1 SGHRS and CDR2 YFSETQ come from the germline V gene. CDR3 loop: CASSLFLAGQETQYF. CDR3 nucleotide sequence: TGCGCCAGCAGCTTGTTTCTAGCGGGGCAAGAGACCCAGTACTTC. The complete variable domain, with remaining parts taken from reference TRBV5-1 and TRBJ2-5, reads KAGVTQTPRYLIKTRGQQVTLSCSPISGHRSVSWYQQTPGQGLQFLFEYFSETQRNKGNFPGRFSGRQFSNSRSEMNVSTLELGDSALYLCASSLFLAGQETQYFGPGTRLLVL.

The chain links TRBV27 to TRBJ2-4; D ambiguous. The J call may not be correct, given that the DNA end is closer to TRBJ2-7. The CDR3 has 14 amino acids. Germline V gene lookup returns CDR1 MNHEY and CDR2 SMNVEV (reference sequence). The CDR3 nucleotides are TGTGCCAGCAGTGTGGACGGGTTTGTTTACGAGCAGTACTTC. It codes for CASSVDGFVYEQYF.

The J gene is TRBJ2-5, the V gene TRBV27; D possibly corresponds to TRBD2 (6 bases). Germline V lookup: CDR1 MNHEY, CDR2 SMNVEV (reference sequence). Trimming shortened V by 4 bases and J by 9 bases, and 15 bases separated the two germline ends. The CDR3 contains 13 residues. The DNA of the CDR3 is TGTGCCAGCAGTTCAAGGGACTCTCAGGCCCAGTACTTC. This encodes CASSSRDSQAQYF.

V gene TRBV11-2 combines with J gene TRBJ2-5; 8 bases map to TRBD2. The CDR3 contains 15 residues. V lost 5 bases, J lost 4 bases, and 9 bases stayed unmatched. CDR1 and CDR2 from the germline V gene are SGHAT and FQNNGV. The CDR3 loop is CASSISGTSGETQYF. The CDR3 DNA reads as TGTGCCAGCAGCATATCCGGGACTAGTGGAGAGACCCAGTACTTC.

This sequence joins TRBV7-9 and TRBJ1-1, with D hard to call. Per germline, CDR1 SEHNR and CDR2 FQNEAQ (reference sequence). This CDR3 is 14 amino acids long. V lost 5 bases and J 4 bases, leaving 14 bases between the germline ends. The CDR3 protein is CASSPLARATEAFF. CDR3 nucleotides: TGTGCCAGCAGCCCACTCGCTAGGGCCACTGAAGCTTTCTTT.

Written as DNA, the CDR3 is TGTGCCAGCAGCGTAAGGGCCTCCCCGGGACGGGGCGATGAGCAGTTCTTC. The encoded protein is CASSVRASPGRGDEQFF. The chain combines TRBV9 with TRBJ2-1, with D perhaps given as TRBD1 or TRBD2 (5 bases each). Germline values: CDR1 SGDLS, CDR2 YYNGEE. The CDR3 extends over 17 amino acids. Trimming cost V 1 base and J 8 bases, with 22 bases left between them. Using reference TRBV9 and TRBJ2-1 for the parts outside the CDR3, the full variable domain is DSGVTQTPKHLITATGQRVTLRCSPRSGDLSVYWYQQSLDQGLQFLIQYYNGEERAKGNILERFSAQQFPDLHSELNLSSLELGDSALYFCASSVRASPGRGDEQFFGPGTRLTVL.

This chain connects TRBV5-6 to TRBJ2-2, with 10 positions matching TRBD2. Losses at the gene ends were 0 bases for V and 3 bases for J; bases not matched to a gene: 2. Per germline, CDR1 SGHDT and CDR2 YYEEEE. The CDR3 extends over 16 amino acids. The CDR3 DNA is TGTGCCAGCAGCTTGGTACTAGCGGGGTACACCGGGGAGCTGTTTTTT. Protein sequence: CASSLVLAGYTGELFF.

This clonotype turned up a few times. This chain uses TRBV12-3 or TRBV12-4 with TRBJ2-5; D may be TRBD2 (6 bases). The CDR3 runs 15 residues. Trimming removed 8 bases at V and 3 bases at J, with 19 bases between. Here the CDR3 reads CASLHGVGGEETQYF. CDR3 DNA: TGTGCCAGCCTCCACGGCGTGGGCGGGGAAGAGACCCAGTACTTC.

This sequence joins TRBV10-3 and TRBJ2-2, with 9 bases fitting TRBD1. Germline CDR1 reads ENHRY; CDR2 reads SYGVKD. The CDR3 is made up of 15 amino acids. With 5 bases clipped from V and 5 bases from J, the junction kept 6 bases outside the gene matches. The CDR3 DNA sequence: TGTGCCATCAGTACAGGGGGCGCGGGTACCGGGGAGCTGTTTTTT. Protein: CAISTGGAGTGELFF.

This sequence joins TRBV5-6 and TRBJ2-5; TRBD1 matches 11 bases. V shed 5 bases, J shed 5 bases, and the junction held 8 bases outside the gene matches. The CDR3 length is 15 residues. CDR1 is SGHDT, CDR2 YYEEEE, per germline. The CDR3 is CASSIPGQGVETQYF. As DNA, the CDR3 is TGTGCCAGCAGTATACCGGGACAGGGGGTCGAGACCCAGTACTTC.

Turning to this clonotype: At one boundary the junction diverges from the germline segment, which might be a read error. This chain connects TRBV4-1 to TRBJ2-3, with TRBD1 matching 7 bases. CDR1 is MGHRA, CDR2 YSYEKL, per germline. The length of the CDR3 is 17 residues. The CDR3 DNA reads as TGCACCAGCAGCCAAGCTCCTGTGACAGGGCAGACAGATACGCAGTATTTT. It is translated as CTSSQAPVTGQTDTQYF.

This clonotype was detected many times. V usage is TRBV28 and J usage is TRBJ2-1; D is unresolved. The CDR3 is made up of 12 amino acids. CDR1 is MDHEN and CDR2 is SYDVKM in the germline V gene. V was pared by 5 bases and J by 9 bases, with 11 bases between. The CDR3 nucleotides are TGTGCCAGCAGTCTTCTAGGTGGTGAGCAGTTCTTC. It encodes CASSLLGGEQFF.

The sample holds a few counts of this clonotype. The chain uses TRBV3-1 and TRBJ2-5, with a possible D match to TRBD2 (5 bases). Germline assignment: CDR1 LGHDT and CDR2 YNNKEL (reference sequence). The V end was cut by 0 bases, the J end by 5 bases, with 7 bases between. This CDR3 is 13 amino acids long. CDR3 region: CASSQDSGETQYF. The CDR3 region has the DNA TGTGCCAGCAGCCAAGATTCGGGGGAGACCCAGTACTTC.

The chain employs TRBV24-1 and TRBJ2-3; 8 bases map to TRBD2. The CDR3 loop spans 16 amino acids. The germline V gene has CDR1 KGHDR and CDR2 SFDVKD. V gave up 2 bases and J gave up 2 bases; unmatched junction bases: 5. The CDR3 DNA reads TGTGCCACCAGTGATTATACTAGCGGATACACAGATACGCAGTATTTT. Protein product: CATSDYTSGYTDTQYF.

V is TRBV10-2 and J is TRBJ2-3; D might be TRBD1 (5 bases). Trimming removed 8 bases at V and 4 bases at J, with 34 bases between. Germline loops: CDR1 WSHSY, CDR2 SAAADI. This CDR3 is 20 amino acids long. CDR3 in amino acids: CASRRTWGEQTSPRPDTQYF. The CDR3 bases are TGCGCCAGCCGGCGGACGTGGGGCGAGCAGACATCCCCTCGTCCAGATACGCAGTATTTT.

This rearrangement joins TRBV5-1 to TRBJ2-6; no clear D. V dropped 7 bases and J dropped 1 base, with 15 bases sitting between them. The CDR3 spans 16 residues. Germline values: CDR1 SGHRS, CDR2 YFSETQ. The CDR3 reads CASSRSTGSGANVLTF. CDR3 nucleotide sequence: TGCGCCAGCTCCAGGTCCACCGGTTCTGGGGCCAACGTCCTGACTTTC.

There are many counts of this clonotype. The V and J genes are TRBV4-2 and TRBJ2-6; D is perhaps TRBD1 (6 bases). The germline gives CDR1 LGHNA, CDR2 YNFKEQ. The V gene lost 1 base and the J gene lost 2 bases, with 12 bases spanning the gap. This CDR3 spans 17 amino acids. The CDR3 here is CASSQATGLTGANVLTF. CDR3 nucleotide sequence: TGTGCCAGCAGCCAAGCTACAGGGTTGACTGGGGCCAACGTCCTGACTTTC.